The clone carrying this T cell receptor (beta chain) was detected only a few times. What it binds is not known. The CDR3 contains 14 residues. Germline V lookup: CDR1 LGHNA, CDR2 YNFKEQ. The ends were cut back, 4 bases at V and 7 bases at J, with 11 bases in the middle. Assay used: immunoSEQ multiplex PCR; TCRdb lists only in-frame clones, some missing. The data show some 16,000 clones, roughly three quarters seen once. This entry belongs to a study of chemoradiotherapy in HPV16-positive cancers. Study-wide findings and caveats: The functional HPV-specific definition rests on just a couple of HPV16-positive patients.

The clonotype comes from a human donor with HPV-associated anogenital cancer. The chain has TRBV4-2 and TRBJ1-6; D gene ambiguous. This sample was gathered from a patient who underwent chemoradiotherapy. This CDR3 is CASSPKLGNSPLHF. The CDR3 DNA follows: TGTGCCAGCAGCCCGAAGCTCGGGAATTCACCCCTCCACTTT.